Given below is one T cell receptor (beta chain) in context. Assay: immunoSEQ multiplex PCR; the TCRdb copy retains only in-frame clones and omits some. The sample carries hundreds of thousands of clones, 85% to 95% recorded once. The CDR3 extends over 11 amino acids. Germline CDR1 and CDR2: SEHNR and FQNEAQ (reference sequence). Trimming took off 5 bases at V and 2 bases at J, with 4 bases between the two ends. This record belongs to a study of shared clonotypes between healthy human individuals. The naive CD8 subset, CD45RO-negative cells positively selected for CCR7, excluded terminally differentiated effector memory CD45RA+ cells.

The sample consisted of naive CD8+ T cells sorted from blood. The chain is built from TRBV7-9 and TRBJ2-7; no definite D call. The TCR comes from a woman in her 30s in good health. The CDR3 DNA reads TGTGCCAGCAGCCGCACCTACGAGCAGTACTTC. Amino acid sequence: CASSRTYEQYF.